These 25 T cell receptor beta chains share one sample of origin, sequenced in a study of OX40 agonist ivuxolimab in advanced cancers. TCRdb keeps only in-frame clones here, not all; method: immunoSEQ multiplex PCR. This sample has about 66,000 clones, with approximately 82% found just once. The specimen was CD4+ or CD8+ T cells sorted from blood, collected in a trial of the OX40 agonist ivuxolimab. Receptors were obtained from an adult with an advanced solid tumor such as melanoma, head and neck, liver or kidney cancer.

The V call is TRBV7-9, the J call TRBJ1-3; D ambiguous. This CDR3 is 14 amino acids long. Trimming took 1 base from V and 2 from J, leaving 6 bases between them. Germline CDR1 reads SEHNR; CDR2 reads FQNEAQ (reference sequence). CDR3 protein: CASSLVHPGNTIYF. Written as DNA, the CDR3 is TGTGCCAGCAGCTTAGTGCATCCTGGAAACACCATATATTTT.

J is TRBJ2-1 and V is TRBV5-4, with 8 bases fitting TRBD2. Germline-derived CDR1 and CDR2 are SGHNT and YYREEE (reference sequence). This CDR3 contains 15 residues. Trimming removed 4 bases from V and 2 bases from J; junction bases left unmatched: 5. CDR3 DNA sequence: TGTGCCAGCAGCCCGGGAGGGGGGGCCTACAATGAGCAGTTCTTC. Its translation: CASSPGGGAYNEQFF.

This chain connects TRBV7-2 to TRBJ2-1; 7 bases fit TRBD1. V was clipped by 4 bases and J by 9 bases; unmatched bases: 3. The length of the CDR3 is 12 residues. Looked up from germline, CDR1 is SGHTA and CDR2 is FQGNSA. The CDR3 coding sequence is TGTGCCAGCAGCTCTGGACAGGCTGAGCAGTTCTTC. Translating it yields CASSSGQAEQFF. Using reference TRBV7-2 and TRBJ2-1 for the parts outside the CDR3, the full variable domain is GAGVSQSPSNKVTEKGKDVELRCDPISGHTALYWYRQSLGQGLEFLIYFQGNSAPDKSGLPSDRFSAERTGGSVSTLTIQRTQQEDSAVYLCASSSGQAEQFFGPGTRLTVL.

A single count supports this clone. The chain uses TRBV5-1 and TRBJ2-1; D unclear. The CDR3 extends over 15 amino acids. Per germline, CDR1 SGHRS and CDR2 YFSETQ. The V and J ends lost 0 bases and 0 bases respectively, with 7 bases between them. CDR3 loop: CASSLVISSYNEQFF. The CDR3 nucleotides read TGCGCCAGCAGCTTGGTTATTAGCTCCTACAATGAGCAGTTCTTC. Supplemented by reference TRBV5-1 and TRBJ2-1, the full variable domain reads KAGVTQTPRYLIKTRGQQVTLSCSPISGHRSVSWYQQTPGQGLQFLFEYFSETQRNKGNFPGRFSGRQFSNSRSEMNVSTLELGDSALYLCASSLVISSYNEQFFGPGTRLTVL.

The V and J genes are TRBV10-2 and TRBJ1-1; a possible D gene is TRBD1 (5 bases). This CDR3 has 13 amino acids. V lost 3 bases to trimming and J lost 8 bases, with 13 bases between them. CDR1 is WSHSY and CDR2 is SAAADI in the germline V gene. The CDR3 region has the DNA TGCGCCAGCAGTGACTATGGGGAGGGGGAAGCTTTCTTT. Its protein is CASSDYGEGEAFF.

This chain joins TRBV19 and TRBJ2-1, with unresolved D. From germline, CDR1 is LNHDA and CDR2 SQIVND (reference sequence). Trimming left V 2 bases short and J 6 bases short, with 8 bases between. The CDR3 is made up of 13 amino acids. CDR3 amino acids: CASSISRANEQFF. The CDR3 DNA follows: TGTGCCAGTAGTATAAGTCGGGCCAATGAGCAGTTCTTC.

The chain is built from TRBV28 and TRBJ1-3; D is ambiguous. The germline V gene encodes CDR1 MDHEN and CDR2 SYDVKM. V lost 6 bases and J lost 2, with 14 bases in between. The CDR3 runs 15 residues. CDR3: CASSFADGTGNTIYF. Written as DNA, the CDR3 is TGTGCCAGCAGCTTCGCGGACGGGACTGGAAACACCATATATTTT.

This rearrangement joins TRBV30 to TRBJ2-7; 7 nucleotides agree with TRBD1. The junction had 3 bases not matched to a gene; V was cut back by 2 bases and J by 5 bases. CDR1 is GTSNPN, CDR2 SVGIG, per germline (reference sequence). This CDR3 is built from 12 residues. CDR3 sequence (DNA): TGTGCCTGGAGTTTGACAGGGAACGAGCAGTACTTC. The encoded protein is CAWSLTGNEQYF.

This clone has more than one count but fewer than ten. Other nucleotide sequences in the sample specify the same CDR3. The V gene is TRBV4-2, the J gene TRBJ2-2; 10 bases are a match to TRBD1. V was clipped by 6 bases and J by 4 bases; unmatched bases: 14. This CDR3 spans 18 amino acids. Germline V gene sequence: CDR1 LGHNA, CDR2 YNFKEQ. CDR3 nucleotide sequence: TGTGCCAGCAGTCGCAAGGTGGGACAGGGGATCGGCACCGGGGAGCTGTTTTTT. The encoded protein is CASSRKVGQGIGTGELFF.

The rearrangement joins TRBV5-6 to TRBJ2-5; D remains ambiguous. Germline assignment: CDR1 SGHDT and CDR2 YYEEEE. CDR3 size: 15 residues. V was cut by 0 bases and J by 2 bases, with 11 bases left in between. CDR3 DNA sequence: TGTGCCAGCAGCTTGGGTGGGTCCGGGCAAGAGACCCAGTACTTC. It yields the protein CASSLGGSGQETQYF.

V gene TRBV6-5 combines with J gene TRBJ1-1, with 10 bases fitting TRBD1. CDR1 is MNHEY and CDR2 is SVGAGI in the germline V gene. The V and J ends lost 6 bases and 4 bases, in that order; junction bases with no gene match: 8. This CDR3 region has 15 residues. The CDR3 protein is CASSPPGQGSTEAFF. The CDR3 DNA is TGTGCCAGCAGCCCCCCGGGACAGGGGAGCACTGAAGCTTTCTTT.

The chain employs TRBV6-6 and TRBJ1-2, with a weak D call TRBD1 (6 bases). V dropped 2 bases and J dropped 7 bases, with 11 bases sitting between them. Germline values: CDR1 MNHNY, CDR2 SVGAGI (reference sequence). There are 13 residues in the CDR3. CDR3 protein: CASSYPGVGGYTF. The CDR3 region has the DNA TGTGCCAGCAGTTACCCAGGGGTGGGTGGCTACACCTTC.

This rearrangement joins TRBV6-5 to TRBJ1-2, with D perhaps matching TRBD1 (6 bases). The CDR3 has 13 residues. V lost 7 bases and J 8 bases, leaving 17 bases between the germline ends. Germline assignment: CDR1 MNHEY and CDR2 SVGAGI. The CDR3 nucleotides read TGTGCCAGCACCGCACCTACAGGGTTGGGCTACACCTTC. Its protein product is CASTAPTGLGYTF.

The chain has TRBV7-2 and TRBJ2-1; D gene ambiguous. This CDR3 region has 15 residues. Germline V CDR1 and CDR2: SGHTA, FQGNSA. The V end was cut by 0 bases, the J end by 2 bases, with 8 bases between. The CDR3, as DNA: TGTGCCAGCAGCTTAGCGGGGATCACCTACAATGAGCAGTTCTTC. Residues: CASSLAGITYNEQFF.

Here the CDR3 reads CAWSRGKDQPQHF. For the CDR3, the DNA is TGTGCCTGGAGTCGGGGAAAGGATCAGCCCCAGCATTTT. This chain links TRBV30 with TRBJ1-5; D is undetermined. The V end was cut by 2 bases, the J end by 5 bases, with 10 bases between. The CDR3 spans 13 residues. Germline V gene data show CDR1 as GTSNPN and CDR2 as SVGIG (reference sequence).

The CDR3 reads CASSATGTNSPLHF. CDR3 DNA sequence: TGTGCCAGCAGTGCGACAGGGACGAATTCACCCCTCCACTTT. The rearrangement uses TRBV6-1 and TRBJ1-6, with 7 bases aligning to TRBD1. In germline, CDR1 is MNHNS, CDR2 SASEGT. J was trimmed by 7 bases and V by 4 bases; bases with no gene match: 4. The CDR3 is 14 residues long.

This rearrangement joins TRBV29-1 to TRBJ2-7, with D unresolved. The CDR3 covers 13 residues. Trimming took 4 bases from V and 7 from J, leaving 17 bases between them. Germline CDR1 is SQVTM and CDR2 is ANQGSEA. CDR3 nucleotides: TGCAGCGTTGGCCCCCGCGGCACCCCTGAGCAGTACTTC. Its translation is CSVGPRGTPEQYF.

This chain uses TRBV7-8 with TRBJ2-7; 11 nucleotides match TRBD2. The junction had 14 bases not matched to a gene; V was cut back by 5 bases and J by 5 bases. The germline CDR1 and CDR2 sequences are SGHVS and FQNEAQ. This CDR3 region has 17 residues. The CDR3 spells CASSQGGLAGGSDEQYF. The CDR3 coding sequence is TGTGCCAGCAGCCAGGGTGGGCTAGCGGGAGGAAGTGACGAGCAGTACTTC. The entire variable domain, with the rest obtained from reference TRBV7-8 and TRBJ2-7, is as follows: GAGVSQSPRYKVAKRGQDVALRCDPISGHVSLFWYQQALGQGPEFLTYFQNEAQLDKSGLPSDRFFAERPEGSVSTLKIQRTQQEDSAVYLCASSQGGLAGGSDEQYFGPGTRLTVT.

This chain links TRBV28 with TRBJ1-5, with D perhaps TRBD1 (5 bases). Per the germline V gene, CDR1 is MDHEN and CDR2 is SYDVKM. The CDR3 totals 12 residues. The chain's CDR3 is CAGGNSNQPQHF. Written as DNA, the CDR3 is TGTGCGGGGGGTAATAGCAATCAGCCCCAGCATTTT.

This clone was seen only a few times. This sequence joins TRBV15 and TRBJ1-5; D might be TRBD1 (6 bases). Germline CDR1 is LNHNV and CDR2 is YYDKDF (reference sequence). V lost 9 bases, J lost 4 bases, and 22 bases lay in between. CDR3 length: 16 residues. CDR3 sequence reads: CATSGSGTLSNQPQHF. The DNA of the CDR3 is TGTGCCACTTCAGGCTCCGGGACACTAAGTAATCAGCCCCAGCATTTT.

The chain couples TRBV6-6 to TRBJ1-1; D is perhaps TRBD1 (5 bases). Germline-derived CDR1 and CDR2 are MNHNY and SVGAGI (reference sequence). The CDR3 is made up of 14 amino acids. Trimming took off 6 bases at V and 6 bases at J, with 17 bases between the two ends. CDR3: CASSHREGISEAFF. In nucleotides, the CDR3 is TGTGCCAGCAGCCACCGAGAGGGGATCTCTGAAGCTTTCTTT.

The rearrangement joins TRBV9 to TRBJ2-1; D may match TRBD1 or TRBD2 (5 bases each). Germline-derived CDR1 and CDR2 are SGDLS and YYNGEE. This CDR3 contains 15 residues. V was shortened by 3 bases and J by 4 bases, with 14 bases between the two germline ends. CDR3 sequence (DNA): TGTGCCAGCAGCGATGGGACCGGGTATTACAATGAGCAGTTCTTC. This encodes CASSDGTGYYNEQFF.

The CDR3 DNA reads TGTGCCAGCAGCAAGGACTCCTACAATGAGCAGTTCTTC. Protein: CASSKDSYNEQFF. The chain is built from TRBV6-6 and TRBJ2-1; D not certain. The CDR3 is made up of 13 amino acids. The germline CDR1 and CDR2 sequences are MNHNY and SVGAGI (reference sequence). With 6 bases removed from V and 0 bases from J, the gap between germline ends came to 6 bases.

The V gene is TRBV2, the J gene TRBJ2-1, with 9 bases that match TRBD2. The CDR3 consists of 15 residues. CDR1 is SNHLY, CDR2 FYNNEI, per germline. The ends lost 3 bases at V and 7 bases at J; junction bases unmatched: 7. CDR3 sequence: CASSDGGGAWNEQFF. The CDR3 coding sequence is TGTGCCAGCAGTGACGGCGGGGGGGCTTGGAATGAGCAGTTCTTC.

The chain uses TRBV4-3 and TRBJ2-2, with 8 bases identical to TRBD1. Trimming took 0 bases from V and 0 from J; bases not matched to a gene: 0. Germline loops: CDR1 LGHNA, CDR2 YSLEER. This CDR3 contains 16 residues. The CDR3 here is CASSQETGANTGELFF. CDR3 nucleotides: TGCGCCAGCAGCCAAGAGACAGGGGCGAACACCGGGGAGCTGTTTTTT.